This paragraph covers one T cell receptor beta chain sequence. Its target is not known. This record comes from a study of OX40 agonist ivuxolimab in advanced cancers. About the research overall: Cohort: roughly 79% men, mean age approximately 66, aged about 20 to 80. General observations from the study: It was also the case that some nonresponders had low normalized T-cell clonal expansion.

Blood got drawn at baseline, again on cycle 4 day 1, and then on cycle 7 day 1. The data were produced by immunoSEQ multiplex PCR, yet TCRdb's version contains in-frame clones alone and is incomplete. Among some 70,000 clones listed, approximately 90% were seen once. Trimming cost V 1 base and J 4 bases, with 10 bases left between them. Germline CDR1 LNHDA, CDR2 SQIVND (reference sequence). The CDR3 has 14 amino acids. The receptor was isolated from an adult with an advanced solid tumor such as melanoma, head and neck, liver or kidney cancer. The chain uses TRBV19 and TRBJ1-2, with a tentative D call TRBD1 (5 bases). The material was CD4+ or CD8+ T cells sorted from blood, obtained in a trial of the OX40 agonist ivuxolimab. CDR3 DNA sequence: TGTGCCAGTAGTATAGCAGGGTTTGTCTATGGCTACACCTTC. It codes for CASSIAGFVYGYTF.